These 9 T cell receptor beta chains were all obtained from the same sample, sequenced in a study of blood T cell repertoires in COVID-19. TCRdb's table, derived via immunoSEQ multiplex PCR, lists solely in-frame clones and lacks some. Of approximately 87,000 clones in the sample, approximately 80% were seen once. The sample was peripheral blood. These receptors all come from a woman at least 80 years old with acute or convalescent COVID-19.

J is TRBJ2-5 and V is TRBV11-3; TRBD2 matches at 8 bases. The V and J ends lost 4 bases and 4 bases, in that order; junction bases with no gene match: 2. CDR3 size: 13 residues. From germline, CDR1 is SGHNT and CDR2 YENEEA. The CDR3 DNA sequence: TGTGCCAGCAGCTACGGGAGGGGAGAGACCCAGTACTTC. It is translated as CASSYGRGETQYF.

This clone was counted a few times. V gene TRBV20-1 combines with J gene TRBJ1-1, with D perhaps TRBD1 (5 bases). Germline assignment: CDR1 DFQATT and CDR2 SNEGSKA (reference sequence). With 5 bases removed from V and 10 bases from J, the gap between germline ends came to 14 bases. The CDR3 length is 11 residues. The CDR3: CSALLDRGAFF. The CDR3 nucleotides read TGCAGTGCTCTCCTGGATAGGGGAGCTTTCTTT.

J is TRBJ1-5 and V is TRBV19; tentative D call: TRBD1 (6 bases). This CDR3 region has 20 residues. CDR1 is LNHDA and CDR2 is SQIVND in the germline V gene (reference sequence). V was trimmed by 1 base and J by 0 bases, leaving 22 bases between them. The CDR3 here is CASSIGGTKTGPHSNQPQHF. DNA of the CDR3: TGTGCCAGTAGTATAGGCGGAACGAAGACAGGCCCCCATAGCAATCAGCCCCAGCATTTT.

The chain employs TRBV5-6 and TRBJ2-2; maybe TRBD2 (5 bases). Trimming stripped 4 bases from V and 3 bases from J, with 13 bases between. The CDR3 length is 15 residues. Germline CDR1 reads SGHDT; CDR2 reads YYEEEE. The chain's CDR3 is CASSTLGRDTGELFF. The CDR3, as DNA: TGTGCCAGCAGCACCCTAGGGCGGGACACCGGGGAGCTGTTTTTT. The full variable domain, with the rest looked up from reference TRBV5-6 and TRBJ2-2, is DAGVTQSPTHLIKTRGQQVTLRCSPKSGHDTVSWYQQALGQGPQFIFQYYEEEERQRGNFPDRFSGHQFPNYSSELNVNALLLGDSALYLCASSTLGRDTGELFFGEGSRLTVL.

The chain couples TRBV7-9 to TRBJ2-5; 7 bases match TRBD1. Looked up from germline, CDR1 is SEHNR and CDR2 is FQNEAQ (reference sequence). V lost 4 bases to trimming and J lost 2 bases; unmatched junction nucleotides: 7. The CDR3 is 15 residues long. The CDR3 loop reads CASSSLLRGQETQYF. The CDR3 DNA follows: TGTGCCAGCAGCTCTCTACTCAGGGGGCAAGAGACCCAGTACTTC.

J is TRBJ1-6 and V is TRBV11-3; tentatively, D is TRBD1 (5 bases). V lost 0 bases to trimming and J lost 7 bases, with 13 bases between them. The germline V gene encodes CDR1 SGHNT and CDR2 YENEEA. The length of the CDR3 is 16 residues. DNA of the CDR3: TGTGCCAGCAGCTTAGAAGGCTGGGGCTTCAATTCACCCCTCCACTTT. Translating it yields CASSLEGWGFNSPLHF.

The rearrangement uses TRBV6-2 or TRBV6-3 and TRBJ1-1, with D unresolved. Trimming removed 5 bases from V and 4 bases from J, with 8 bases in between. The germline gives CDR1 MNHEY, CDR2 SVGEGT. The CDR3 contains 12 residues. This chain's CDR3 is CASSDLGTEAFF. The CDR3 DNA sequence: TGTGCCAGCAGTGACCTAGGCACTGAAGCTTTCTTT.

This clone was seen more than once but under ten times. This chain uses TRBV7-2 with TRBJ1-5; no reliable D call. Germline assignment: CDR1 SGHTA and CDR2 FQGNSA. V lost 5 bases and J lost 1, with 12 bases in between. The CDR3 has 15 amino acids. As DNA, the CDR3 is TGTGCCAGCAGCCCCCAGACTGGAAGCAATCAGCCCCAGCATTTT. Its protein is CASSPQTGSNQPQHF.

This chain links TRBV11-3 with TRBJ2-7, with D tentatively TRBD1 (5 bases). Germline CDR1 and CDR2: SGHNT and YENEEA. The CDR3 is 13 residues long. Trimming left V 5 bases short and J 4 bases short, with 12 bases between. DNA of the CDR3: TGTGCCAGCAGCCGCGCTAAGGGGTACGAGCAGTACTTC. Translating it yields CASSRAKGYEQYF.